What follows are 9 T cell receptor beta chains derived from one specimen sequenced in a study of shared clonotypes between healthy human individuals. The data were produced by immunoSEQ multiplex PCR, yet TCRdb's version contains in-frame clones alone and is incomplete. The repertoire holds about 2.5 million clones, with around 93% as singletons. What was sequenced was naive CD4+ T cells from PBMCs. Subset here: CD45RA+ positively selected. These receptors all stem from a man younger than 35 in good health. Some clones in this sample may be carry-over from other donors' samples.

A few counts support this clone. The same CDR3 arises from other DNA sequences in this sample as well. The J gene is TRBJ2-5, the V gene TRBV19, with D possibly being TRBD1 (5 bases). Germline V gene sequence: CDR1 LNHDA, CDR2 SQIVND (reference sequence). The CDR3 spans 13 residues. The V gene lost 1 base and the J gene lost 5 bases, with 8 bases spanning the gap. In nucleotides, the CDR3 is TGTGCCAGTAGTATAGTTGCAGGGGAGACCCAGTACTTC. It yields the protein CASSIVAGETQYF. Drawing the rest from reference TRBV19 and TRBJ2-5, the complete variable domain is DGGITQSPKYLFRKEGQNVTLSCEQNLNHDAMYWYRQDPGQGLRLIYYSQIVNDFQKGDIAEGYSVSREKKESFPLTVTSAQKNPTAFYLCASSIVAGETQYFGPGTRLLVL.

This chain links TRBV5-5 with TRBJ1-4; tentatively, D is TRBD1 (5 bases). Per germline, CDR1 SGHKS and CDR2 YYEKEE (reference sequence). The V end was cut by 2 bases, the J end by 8 bases, with 19 bases between. The CDR3 is 16 amino acids. CDR3 amino acids: CASSLPQGGGLEKLFF. The CDR3 nucleotides read TGTGCCAGCAGCTTACCTCAGGGCGGGGGACTCGAAAAACTGTTTTTT.

Only one count was recorded for this clone. The chain uses TRBV2 and TRBJ2-3; 7 bases are a match to TRBD2. The germline CDR1 and CDR2 sequences are SNHLY and FYNNEI. V lost 8 bases, J lost 5 bases, and 10 bases stayed unmatched. This CDR3 is built from 14 residues. CDR3 in amino acids: CASHRAGSQDTQYF. CDR3 sequence (DNA): TGTGCCAGCCACCGAGCGGGATCCCAAGATACGCAGTATTTT.

The chain combines TRBV10-3 with TRBJ1-2; no firm D call. This CDR3 spans 15 amino acids. The V end was cut by 5 bases, the J end by 5 bases, with 18 bases between. The germline gives CDR1 ENHRY, CDR2 SYGVKD. CDR3 sequence (DNA): TGTGCCATCAGTCGGAATACTTCAATAACATATGGCTACACCTTC. Protein product: CAISRNTSITYGYTF.

The chain is built from TRBV5-8 and TRBJ2-7; maybe TRBD1 (6 bases). V shed 4 bases and J shed 4 bases, with 18 bases lying between them. This CDR3 is built from 15 residues. Germline V gives CDR1 SGHTS, CDR2 YDEGEE. CDR3 DNA sequence: TGTGCCAGCAGCGAGGGCCCTACCCAGGGGTACGAGCAGTACTTC. Its translation: CASSEGPTQGYEQYF.

In regard to this clone: The sample contains more than one DNA sequence encoding this CDR3. This rearrangement joins TRBV6-1 to TRBJ1-1, with TRBD1 as a possible D gene (5 bases). CDR1 and CDR2 from the germline V gene are MNHNS and SASEGT. V was cut by 0 bases and J by 5 bases, with 10 bases left in between. There are 14 residues in the CDR3. The DNA of the CDR3 is TGTGCCAGCAGTGAAGCTGGGGCAGGGACTGAAGCTTTCTTT. Translation: CASSEAGAGTEAFF.

The gene calls are TRBV5-4 and TRBJ2-1; possible D gene TRBD2, 5 bases. Looked up from germline, CDR1 is SGHNT and CDR2 is YYREEE (reference sequence). The CDR3 is 16 amino acids. V was shortened by 0 bases and J by 13 bases, with 23 bases between the two germline ends. In nucleotides, the CDR3 is TGTGCCAGCAGCTTGGCCGGACCCGGGGTGCGAGGATATCAGTTCTTC. Translating gives CASSLAGPGVRGYQFF.

The rearrangement uses TRBV18 and TRBJ2-5; D possibly matches TRBD1 or TRBD2 (5 bases each). Per germline, CDR1 KGHSH and CDR2 LQKENI. CDR3 length equals 14 residues. Trimming shortened V by 0 bases and J by 5 bases, and 10 bases separated the two germline ends. The CDR3 is CASSPPAGTETQYF. The CDR3 DNA is TGTGCCAGCTCACCACCGGCAGGGACCGAGACCCAGTACTTC. Drawing the rest from reference TRBV18 and TRBJ2-5, the complete variable domain is NAGVMQNPRHLVRRRGQEARLRCSPMKGHSHVYWYRQLPEEGLKFMVYLQKENIIDESGMPKERFSAEFPKEGPSILRIQQVVRGDSAAYFCASSPPAGTETQYFGPGTRLLVL.

The J gene is TRBJ1-6, the V gene TRBV6-4; the D is unclear. The CDR3 totals 14 residues. Germline-derived CDR1 and CDR2 are MRHNA and SNTAGT. The V gene lost 3 bases and the J gene lost 9 bases, with 12 bases spanning the gap. CDR3 region: CASSEVTDSSPLHF. The CDR3 bases are TGTGCCAGCAGTGAAGTAACGGACTCTTCACCCCTCCACTTT.